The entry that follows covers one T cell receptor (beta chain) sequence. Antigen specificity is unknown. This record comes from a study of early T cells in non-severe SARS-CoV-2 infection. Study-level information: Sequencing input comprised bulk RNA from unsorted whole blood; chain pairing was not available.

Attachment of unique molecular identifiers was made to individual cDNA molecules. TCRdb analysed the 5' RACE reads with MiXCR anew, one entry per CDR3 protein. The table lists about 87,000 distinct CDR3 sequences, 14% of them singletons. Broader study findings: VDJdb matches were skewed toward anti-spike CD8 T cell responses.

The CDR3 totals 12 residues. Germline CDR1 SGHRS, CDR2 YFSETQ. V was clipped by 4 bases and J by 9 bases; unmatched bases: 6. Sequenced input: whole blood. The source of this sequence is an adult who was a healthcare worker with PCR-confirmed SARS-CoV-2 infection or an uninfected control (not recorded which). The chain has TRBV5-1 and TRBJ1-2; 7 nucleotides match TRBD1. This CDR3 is CASSPPGQRYTF. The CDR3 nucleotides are TGCGCCAGCAGCCCCCCGGGACAGCGCTACACCTTC.